The 13 T cell receptor beta chains given below trace back to one sample, sequenced in a study of T-cell reconstitution after alpha-beta-depleted transplantation in children. Using unique molecular identifiers, the investigators prepared the TCRbeta library. TCRdb analysed the PCR reads with MiXCR anew, one entry per CDR3 protein. The data show some 830,000 distinct CDR3 sequences, with roughly 16% seen just once and around 5.3% held by the top ten. The sequencing here drew on PBMCs, mostly from graft donor cells, taken 360 days after TCRalphabeta/CD19-depleted stem cell transplant. These receptors were taken from a male patient between 5 and 17 years old who had a stem cell transplant for acute lymphoblastic leukemia, so the T cells may come from the graft donor.

This clonotype was counted between two and nine times. This chain joins TRBV6-1 and TRBJ2-7, with 13 bases aligning to TRBD2. V shed 6 bases and J 5 bases; nucleotides not matched to a gene: 7. Germline CDR1 MNHNS, CDR2 SASEGT. CDR3 length equals 15 residues. The CDR3 nucleotides are TGTGCCAGCAGCAGGACTAGCGGGAGTCCCCACGAGCAGTACTTC. Translated, it gives CASSRTSGSPHEQYF.

This rearrangement joins TRBV3-1 to TRBJ2-5; 8 positions match TRBD1. Looked up from germline, CDR1 is LGHDT and CDR2 is YNNKEL (reference sequence). The CDR3 is made up of 16 amino acids. Trimming took 5 bases from V and 2 from J; bases not matched to a gene: 10. The DNA for the CDR3 is TGTGCCAGCAGCGAAGGACAGGGTCACGGTCAAGAGACCCAGTACTTC. It encodes CASSEGQGHGQETQYF.

The chain combines TRBV19 with TRBJ1-5; unclear D gene. V dropped 5 bases and J dropped 0 bases, with 11 bases sitting between them. The CDR3 runs to 15 residues. The V gene's germline CDR1 is LNHDA and CDR2 SQIVND (reference sequence). CDR3 sequence (DNA): TGTGCCAGTAGTGCCTGGATGAGTAGCAATCAGCCCCAGCATTTT. This codes for CASSAWMSSNQPQHF.

This clonotype came up a few times. V is TRBV25-1 and J is TRBJ1-3, with TRBD1 as a possible D gene (5 bases). Trimming removed 6 bases at V and 4 bases at J, with 16 bases between. Germline CDR1 and CDR2: MGHDK and SYGVNS. CDR3 size: 15 residues. The CDR3 loop reads CASRRIRAGGNTIYF. For the CDR3, the DNA is TGTGCCAGCAGACGAATCAGGGCCGGGGGAAACACCATATATTTT.

This clonotype occurred a few times. DNA for the CDR3: TGTGCCAGCGGAGGGAGGACAGTGACCCAGTACTTC. Its translation is CASGGRTVTQYF. The chain uses TRBV27 and TRBJ2-5; D tentatively reads TRBD1 or TRBD2 (6 bases each). CDR1 and CDR2 (germline): MNHEY, SMNVEV (reference sequence). The CDR3 contains 12 residues. Between the trimmed V and J ends, which lost 8 bases and 7 bases, there was a span of 14 bases.

This clonotype appeared a single time. This sequence joins TRBV5-1 and TRBJ2-5; 7 bases agree with TRBD1. After removal of 1 base from V and 2 bases from J, the junction contained 8 bases not matched to a gene. CDR3 size: 16 residues. CDR1 and CDR2 (germline): SGHRS, YFSETQ. The CDR3, as DNA: TGCGCCAGCAGCTTGAACACAGGGGCCCTTCAAGAGACCCAGTACTTC. Protein sequence: CASSLNTGALQETQYF.

The chain has TRBV5-1 and TRBJ1-5; D gene unclear. There are 15 residues in the CDR3. CDR1 is SGHRS and CDR2 is YFSETQ in the germline V gene. V was pared by 4 bases and J by 6 bases, with 17 bases between. CDR3 residues: CASSPDSSRGQPQHF. The CDR3 coding sequence is TGCGCCAGCAGCCCAGACTCTTCCCGAGGTCAGCCCCAGCATTTT.

In its sample, this clonotype was seen a few times. One end of the junction fails to match germline, which may point to a read error. The chain couples TRBV5-1 to TRBJ2-7; no clear D. The CDR3 covers 16 residues. Germline CDR1 is SGHRS and CDR2 is YFSETQ. The CDR3: CASSTLVGPGSSEQYF. CDR3 in DNA: TGCGCCAGCAGCACCCTAGTTGGACCAGGCTCCTCCGAGCAGTACTTC.

This clonotype has ten or more counts. V usage is TRBV29-1 and J usage is TRBJ2-7, with D possibly matching TRBD1 (5 bases). The germline V gene has CDR1 SQVTM and CDR2 ANQGSEA. The CDR3 sequence is 14 residues long. V lost 4 bases and J 6 bases, leaving 19 bases between the germline ends. In nucleotides, the CDR3 is TGCAGCGTTGTCCGGCAGGGCCGAACTGGCGAGCAGTACTTC. Translation gives CSVVRQGRTGEQYF.

The chain recombines TRBV12-3 or TRBV12-4 with TRBJ2-1, with D possibly being TRBD1 (5 bases). CDR3 length: 12 residues. V was shortened by 7 bases and J by 5 bases, with 9 bases between the two germline ends. CDR3: CASTRVHNEQFF. The CDR3 region has the DNA TGTGCCAGCACCAGGGTCCACAATGAGCAGTTCTTC.

The V gene is TRBV9, the J gene TRBJ2-1; D remains unclear. CDR1 is SGDLS and CDR2 is YYNGEE in the germline V gene. V lost 0 bases and J lost 4, with 11 bases in between. The CDR3 consists of 15 residues. CDR3 in amino acids: CASSVVGVQYNEQFF. The CDR3, as DNA: TGTGCCAGCAGCGTAGTTGGCGTCCAGTACAATGAGCAGTTCTTC.

The rearrangement joins TRBV12-3 or TRBV12-4 to TRBJ2-7; D is tentatively TRBD1 or TRBD2 (5 bases each). This CDR3 spans 13 amino acids. Trimming removed 3 bases at V and 2 bases at J, with 8 bases between. CDR3 DNA: TGTGCCAGCAGTTTTATGGGGGCCTACGAGCAGTACTTC. Translation: CASSFMGAYEQYF.

This clonotype was observed many times. The chain uses TRBV9 and TRBJ2-7; the match to TRBD2 covers 13 bases. Per germline, CDR1 SGDLS and CDR2 YYNGEE. Trimming cost V 4 bases and J 3 bases; bases outside gene matches: 7. This CDR3 comprises 16 residues. CDR3 in DNA: TGTGCCAGCAGCCGGACTAGCGGGAGCCGTCTCTACGAGCAGTACTTC. Amino acid sequence: CASSRTSGSRLYEQYF.